The 22 T cell receptor beta chains below were found in one sample sequenced in a study of blood T cells in healthy people across ages. A sample-barcoded 5' primer and a J-beta primer mix were used in a second PCR of roughly 6 to 12 cycles. One entry per CDR3 protein results from TCRdb running MiXCR on the 5' RACE reads. The sample carries some 800,000 distinct CDR3 sequences, around 25% recorded once. These sequences were also reported in another study, on T cells of mothers and their children.

The sequenced sample was blood. These receptors were taken from a boy aged 5-17 years in good health.

The chain couples TRBV29-1 to TRBJ2-1; 9 bases are shared with TRBD1. Germline values: CDR1 SQVTM, CDR2 ANQGSEA. This CDR3 is built from 16 residues. The trim removed 0 bases at V and 10 bases at J, leaving 13 bases unmatched. The CDR3 sequence is CSVEEVAGQGFFEQFF. In nucleotides, the CDR3 is TGCAGCGTTGAAGAGGTCGCGGGACAGGGTTTTTTCGAGCAGTTCTTC.

This chain uses TRBV5-4 with TRBJ2-3; 10 bases are shared with TRBD2. Germline V gives CDR1 SGHNT, CDR2 YYREEE (reference sequence). The V gene end was trimmed by 4 bases and the J gene end by 6 bases; junction bases not matched to a gene: 17. This CDR3 comprises 18 residues. The DNA of the CDR3 is TGTGCCAGCAGCCCCTTTGGGACTAGCGCTTCTCCATGGGATACGCAGTATTTT. Amino acid sequence: CASSPFGTSASPWDTQYF.

This clonotype was picked up a small number of times. CDR3 coding DNA: TGTGCCAGCAGCATGGACAGGAACTATGGCTACACCTTC. Encoded protein: CASSMDRNYGYTF. The chain employs TRBV5-5 and TRBJ1-2; TRBD1 matches 7 bases. The CDR3 contains 13 residues. With V trimmed by 4 bases and J by 2 bases, 2 bases remained unmatched. CDR1 is SGHKS, CDR2 YYEKEE, per germline (reference sequence). Full variable domain (remainder filled in from reference TRBV5-5 and TRBJ1-2): DAGVTQSPTHLIKTRGQQVTLRCSPISGHKSVSWYQQVLGQGPQFIFQYYEKEERGRGNFPDRFSARQFPNYSSELNVNALLLGDSALYLCASSMDRNYGYTFGSGTRLTVV.

This clonotype turned up a few times. Its ends do not fully match the called genes, so a read error is possible. This sequence joins TRBV7-2 and TRBJ2-7; 10 bases line up with TRBD1. This CDR3 region has 15 residues. Looked up from germline, CDR1 is SGHTA and CDR2 is FQGNSA. The CDR3 DNA follows: TGTGCCTGCAGCTCCGGACAGGGGGAGGGTTACGAGCAGTACTTC. Residues: CACSSGQGEGYEQYF. The full variable domain, its missing parts supplied by reference TRBV7-2 and TRBJ2-7, is GAGVSQSPSNKVTEKGKDVELRCDPISGHTALYWYRQSLGQGLEFLIYFQGNSAPDKSGLPSDRFSAERTGGSVSTLTIQRTQQEDSAVYLCACSSGQGEGYEQYFGPGTRLTVT.

Remarks on this clonotype: One end of the junction fails to match germline, which may point to a read error. The chain uses TRBV7-2 and TRBJ1-5, with D uncertain. Germline V lookup: CDR1 SGHTA, CDR2 FQGNSA. CDR3 length: 15 residues. The CDR3 is CAGSPWGDGNQPQHF. CDR3 coding DNA: TGTGCCGGCAGTCCATGGGGAGATGGCAATCAGCCCCAGCATTTT.

The chain recombines TRBV7-2 with TRBJ1-5, with D perhaps TRBD1 (5 bases). Germline CDR1 is SGHTA and CDR2 is FQGNSA. The CDR3 sequence is 15 residues long. V lost 3 bases to trimming and J lost 2 bases, with 11 bases between them. CDR3 loop: CASSFPGSGNQPQHF. The CDR3, as DNA: TGTGCCAGCAGCTTTCCAGGGAGTGGCAATCAGCCCCAGCATTTT.

This chain uses TRBV6-2 or TRBV6-3 with TRBJ1-5; no clear D gene. Germline V gene sequence: CDR1 MNHEY, CDR2 SVGEGT. CDR3 length equals 14 residues. Trimming stripped 11 bases from V and 4 bases from J, with 18 bases between. CDR3 in DNA: TGTGCCTGCAAGCCTCAGTCGGGGAATCAGCCCCAGCATTTT. As protein: CACKPQSGNQPQHF.

This clonotype turned up a few times. J is TRBJ2-7 and V is TRBV29-1, with D tentatively TRBD2 (6 bases). The CDR3 is made up of 14 amino acids. Trimming stripped 2 bases from V and 2 bases from J, with 13 bases between. Looked up from germline, CDR1 is SQVTM and CDR2 is ANQGSEA. The CDR3 protein is CSVEKSTSPYEQYF. The CDR3 nucleotides are TGCAGCGTTGAAAAATCGACTAGTCCCTACGAGCAGTACTTC.

This clonotype has a handful of counts. V is TRBV20-1 and J is TRBJ2-7, with 9 positions matching TRBD1. V gave up 6 bases and J gave up 1 base; unmatched junction bases: 1. This CDR3 region has 12 residues. Germline CDR1 reads DFQATT; CDR2 reads SNEGSKA (reference sequence). CDR3 sequence: CSAGQGSYEQYF. The CDR3 region has the DNA TGCAGTGCAGGACAGGGGTCCTACGAGCAGTACTTC.

This clonotype turned up a few times. V usage is TRBV10-2 and J usage is TRBJ2-7; TRBD2 matches at 11 bases. Germline V gene data show CDR1 as WSHSY and CDR2 as SAAADI. This CDR3 contains 16 residues. The V gene end was trimmed by 6 bases and the J gene end by 6 bases; junction bases not matched to a gene: 13. The CDR3 coding sequence is TGCGCCAGCAGACTAGCGGGAGAAAGATGGGGTTTCGAGCAGTACTTC. Translating gives CASRLAGERWGFEQYF.

This clonotype has more than one count but fewer than ten. V gene TRBV29-1 combines with J gene TRBJ1-2; weak D call: TRBD1 (6 bases). V shed 3 bases and J shed 7 bases, with 9 bases lying between them. This CDR3 comprises 11 residues. In germline, CDR1 is SQVTM, CDR2 ANQGSEA. CDR3: CSVEGAPGYTF. In DNA form, the CDR3 reads TGCAGCGTTGAGGGGGCTCCTGGCTACACCTTC.

The chain uses TRBV7-9 and TRBJ1-1; TRBD1 might be the D (5 bases). CDR3 length: 14 residues. Germline loops: CDR1 SEHNR, CDR2 FQNEAQ (reference sequence). V dropped 2 bases and J dropped 3 bases, with 10 bases sitting between them. The CDR3 loop reads CASSLPREDTEAFF. CDR3 nucleotides: TGTGCCAGCAGCTTACCCAGGGAGGACACTGAAGCTTTCTTT.

This chain links TRBV11-2 with TRBJ2-5; the match to TRBD1 covers 7 bases. The J call is uncertain, as TRBJ2-1 better fits the DNA end. Per the germline V gene, CDR1 is SGHAT and CDR2 is FQNNGV. The CDR3 extends over 15 amino acids. CDR3 sequence: CASSSGGPLYNEQFF. CDR3 in DNA: TGTGCCAGCAGCTCAGGGGGTCCCCTTTACAATGAGCAGTTCTTC.

The chain employs TRBV28 and TRBJ1-4; 8 nucleotides match TRBD1. Per the germline V gene, CDR1 is MDHEN and CDR2 is SYDVKM. With V trimmed by 4 bases and J by 7 bases, 5 bases remained unmatched. The CDR3 has 14 amino acids. CDR3 in amino acids: CASSYGRGREKLFF. The CDR3 DNA follows: TGTGCCAGCAGTTACGGCAGGGGGCGTGAAAAACTGTTTTTT.

The table lists this clonotype with a few counts. V is TRBV4-1 and J is TRBJ2-1, with D uncertain. Per the germline V gene, CDR1 is MGHRA and CDR2 is YSYEKL. V shed 3 bases and J shed 9 bases, with 21 bases lying between them. There are 16 residues in the CDR3. CDR3: CASSHALDVVASEQFF. CDR3 nucleotide sequence: TGCGCCAGCAGCCACGCCCTGGATGTCGTGGCAAGTGAGCAGTTCTTC.

This clonotype was found a few times. The chain uses TRBV6-6 and TRBJ1-1; TRBD1 matches 7 bases. Trimming removed 7 bases from V and 5 bases from J; junction bases left unmatched: 7. Germline V gene data show CDR1 as MNHNY and CDR2 as SVGAGI (reference sequence). CDR3 length equals 13 residues. CDR3: CASTVRGRTEAFF. In DNA form, the CDR3 reads TGTGCCAGCACTGTGAGGGGGCGTACTGAAGCTTTCTTT.

This clonotype came up a few times. The CDR3 reads CSAVADSYEQYF. DNA of the CDR3: TGCAGTGCTGTAGCGGACTCCTACGAGCAGTACTTC. The chain joins TRBV20-1 to TRBJ2-7; TRBD2 is a possible D gene (6 bases). This CDR3 has 12 amino acids. Per germline, CDR1 DFQATT and CDR2 SNEGSKA (reference sequence). V shed 5 bases and J shed 0 bases, with 8 bases lying between them.

The DNA of the CDR3 is TGTGCCAGCAGCCAGGGAACTCTAGCGGGGGGGCACTACAATGAGCAGTTCTTC. Its translation: CASSQGTLAGGHYNEQFF. This chain joins TRBV3-1 and TRBJ2-5, with 12 bases identical to TRBD2. The last part of the DNA fits TRBJ2-1 better; the J call may be wrong. Germline assignment: CDR1 LGHDT and CDR2 YNNKEL (reference sequence). The CDR3 has 18 residues.

The chain uses TRBV15 and TRBJ2-6; 10 bases map to TRBD1. The CDR3 has 19 amino acids. Trimming removed 0 bases from V and 4 bases from J; junction bases left unmatched: 9. The germline V gene has CDR1 LNHNV and CDR2 YYDKDF (reference sequence). The CDR3 DNA reads as TGTGCCACCAGCAGAGATTGGGGACAGGGGCATGGAGGGGCCAACGTCCTGACTTTC. Translation: CATSRDWGQGHGGANVLTF.

This rearrangement joins TRBV12-3 or TRBV12-4 to TRBJ1-5, with TRBD1 matching over 12 bases. The ends lost 5 bases at V and 9 bases at J; junction bases unmatched: 8. The CDR3 contains 15 residues. CDR3 sequence (DNA): TGTGCCAGCAGTCAAGGGACAGGGGGCTCGCGGCCCCAGCATTTT. It is translated as CASSQGTGGSRPQHF.

This clonotype appeared a few times. The chain couples TRBV9 to TRBJ1-1; 7 nucleotides line up with TRBD1. CDR1 SGDLS and CDR2 YYNGEE come from the germline V gene. J gave up 2 bases and V 3 bases, and 7 bases lay outside the gene matches. The CDR3 contains 15 residues. CDR3 in DNA: TGTGCCAGCAGCGAATCGGGACAGATAAACACTGAAGCTTTCTTT. The encoded protein is CASSESGQINTEAFF.

This clonotype has only a few counts. The chain combines TRBV21-1 with TRBJ2-6; whether TRBD1, the table's D call, matches the DNA was not checked. TRBV21-1 is designated a pseudogene. The CDR3 loop spans 23 amino acids. The DNA of the CDR3 is TGTGCCAGCAGCAAAAAGCTAAAACAGGGGGCGGCCCGCCCTTACTCTGGGGCCAACGTCCTGACTTTC. It specifies CASSKKLKQGAARPYSGANVLTF.